The 7 T cell receptor beta chains below were found in one sample sequenced in a study of T cell responses to AZD1222 COVID-19 vaccine. Assay used: immunoSEQ multiplex PCR; TCRdb lists only in-frame clones, some missing. This table holds 100,000 to 150,000 clones, 90% found once. The sequencing here drew on peripheral blood, taken on day 0 of MenACWY control vaccination. These receptors originate from an adult in good health.

Points on this clone: The junction shows a germline mismatch at one end, possibly a read error. The rearrangement joins TRBV28 to TRBJ2-4; 13 bases agree with TRBD2. This CDR3 spans 12 amino acids. Germline V gene data show CDR1 as MDHEN and CDR2 as SYDVKM. CDR3 protein: CASSLRTSGSIF. For the CDR3, the DNA is TGTGCCAGCAGTTTACGGACTAGCGGGAGTATCTTC. The whole variable domain, filled in from reference TRBV28 and TRBJ2-4, reads DVKVTQSSRYLVKRTGEKVFLECVQDMDHENMFWYRQDPGLGLRLIYFSYDVKMKEKGDIPEGYSVSREKKERFSLILESASTNQTSMYLCASSLRTSGSIFGAGTRLSVL.

This clone is large in the sample. The rearrangement joins TRBV7-6 to TRBJ2-3; TRBD1 might be the D (6 bases). The CDR3 covers 14 residues. V lost 6 bases and J 3 bases, leaving 13 bases between the germline ends. Per germline, CDR1 SGHVS and CDR2 FNYEAQ. In nucleotides, the CDR3 is TGTGCCAGCAGTCTACAGGGCGGGACAGATACGCAGTATTTT. Translated, it gives CASSLQGGTDTQYF.

V usage is TRBV28 and J usage is TRBJ1-5; D remains ambiguous. The V and J ends lost 8 bases and 4 bases respectively, with 18 bases between them. Germline V gene data show CDR1 as MDHEN and CDR2 as SYDVKM. CDR3 size: 15 residues. In nucleotides, the CDR3 is TGTGCCAGCCATCTGGAAGTCGGTAGTAATCAGCCCCAGCATTTT. Protein sequence: CASHLEVGSNQPQHF.

This chain links TRBV9 with TRBJ2-3; tentative D call: TRBD2 (5 bases). The CDR3 extends over 15 amino acids. Trimming cost V 0 bases and J 2 bases, with 10 bases left between them. Per the germline V gene, CDR1 is SGDLS and CDR2 is YYNGEE. The CDR3 region has the DNA TGTGCCAGCAGCGTAGGGGAGAAATTCACAGATACGCAGTATTTT. Its protein is CASSVGEKFTDTQYF. Filled out from reference TRBV9 and TRBJ2-3, the complete variable domain reads DSGVTQTPKHLITATGQRVTLRCSPRSGDLSVYWYQQSLDQGLQFLIQYYNGEERAKGNILERFSAQQFPDLHSELNLSSLELGDSALYFCASSVGEKFTDTQYFGPGTRLTVL.

This chain links TRBV5-1 with TRBJ1-1, with D possibly TRBD1 on 5 matching bases. Between the trimmed V and J ends, which lost 3 bases and 5 bases, there was a span of 14 bases. The CDR3 has 14 amino acids. CDR1 and CDR2 from the germline V gene are SGHRS and YFSETQ. Here the CDR3 reads CASSSGWLGTEAFF. CDR3 DNA sequence: TGCGCCAGCAGCTCAGGGTGGTTGGGGACTGAAGCTTTCTTT.

The CDR3 DNA is TGTGCCAGTAGTATAACGGTTTTAAGCGGGACAGGGTATAACGAGCAGTACTTC. This gives the protein CASSITVLSGTGYNEQYF. The chain combines TRBV19 with TRBJ2-7, with 9 nucleotides matching TRBD1. Germline assignment: CDR1 LNHDA and CDR2 SQIVND (reference sequence). With V trimmed by 2 bases and J by 5 bases, 16 bases remained unmatched. This CDR3 contains 18 residues. The whole variable domain, remainder taken from reference TRBV19 and TRBJ2-7, is DGGITQSPKYLFRKEGQNVTLSCEQNLNHDAMYWYRQDPGQGLRLIYYSQIVNDFQKGDIAEGYSVSREKKESFPLTVTSAQKNPTAFYLCASSITVLSGTGYNEQYFGPGTRLTVT.

The DNA of the CDR3 is TGCGCCAGCAGCATACCCGGGACAAACACGAGGAATGAGCAGTTCTTC. This codes for CASSIPGTNTRNEQFF. The chain carries TRBV5-1 and TRBJ2-1; a possible D gene is TRBD1 (6 bases). Germline V gene lookup returns CDR1 SGHRS and CDR2 YFSETQ. The CDR3 length is 16 residues. V gave up 4 bases and J gave up 7 bases, with 21 bases separating them.